This is a list of T cell receptor beta chains from one sample in a study of blood T cell repertoires in COVID-19. Assay used: immunoSEQ multiplex PCR; TCRdb lists only in-frame clones, some missing. Of about 300,000 clones listed, 86% are singletons. Sequencing was carried out using peripheral blood. These receptors originate from a woman aged 50 to 60 with acute or convalescent COVID-19. The CDR3 runs from the conserved cysteine through the conserved F or W. A D gene is named only where the DNA matches it firmly. Size tells how often a clone was seen (once, few, many) or the class of an expanded clone, and some rows leave it out.

CDR3aa,CDR3nt,j_gene,d_gene,abundance,v_gene
CAASAVVSNQPQHF,TGTGCCGCCTCGGCGGTGGTTAGCAATCAGCCCCAGCATTTT,TRBJ1-5,.,.,TRBV6-6
CASSPKGQGDEKLFF,TGTGCCAGCTCACCAAAGGGACAGGGTGATGAAAAACTGTTTTTT,TRBJ1-4,TRBD1,.,TRBV18
CAWARDSKNIQYF,TGTGCCTGGGCCCGGGACAGCAAAAACATTCAGTACTTC,TRBJ2-4,TRBD1,.,TRBV30
CASSFSLLANNEQFF,TGTGCCAGCAGCTTCTCCCTACTAGCGAACAATGAGCAGTTCTTC,TRBJ2-1,TRBD2,.,TRBV7-2
CASRLRGIGLMNTEAFF,TGCGCCAGTCGGTTGAGGGGGATAGGGCTAATGAACACTGAAGCTTTCTTT,TRBJ1-1,.,few,TRBV4-1
CASSSSGISYNEQFF,TGTGCCAGTAGCTCTAGCGGGATCTCCTACAATGAGCAGTTCTTC,TRBJ2-1,TRBD2,.,TRBV19
CASSQIADNQPQHF,TGTGCCAGCAGCCAAATCGCGGATAATCAGCCCCAGCATTTT,TRBJ1-5,.,.,TRBV3-1/TRBV3-2
CASSSLGQVSYNEQFF,TGTGCCAGCAGTTCCCTAGGACAGGTCTCCTACAATGAGCAGTTCTTC,TRBJ2-1,TRBD1,.,TRBV28
CASSIAPPGQGGGYTF,TGTGCCAGTAGTATAGCTCCTCCGGGACAGGGAGGTGGCTACACCTTC,TRBJ1-2,TRBD1,.,TRBV19
CASSLDPSQETQYF,TGTGCCAGCAGCTTAGACCCTAGCCAAGAGACCCAGTACTTC,TRBJ2-5,.,.,TRBV7-9
CASTFGIGQEKLFF,TGTGCCAGTACCTTCGGGATCGGTCAGGAAAAACTGTTTTTT,TRBJ1-4,.,once,TRBV19
CASSLGRTGSSPLHF,TGCGCCAGCAGCTTGGGTCGGACAGGGAGCTCACCCCTCCACTTT,TRBJ1-6,TRBD1,.,TRBV5-1
CASGQHGYTF,TGTGCCAGCGGACAGCACGGCTACACCTTC,TRBJ1-2,.,.,TRBV19
CASSLSASGSVGELFF,TGTGCCAGCAGCTTGTCGGCTAGCGGGAGTGTCGGGGAGCTGTTTTTT,TRBJ2-2,TRBD2,once,TRBV5-4
CASSQDLGQGNQPQHF,TGTGCCAGCAGCCAAGATCTCGGACAGGGTAATCAGCCCCAGCATTTT,TRBJ1-5,TRBD1,once,TRBV14
CASSLRGRPYEQYF,TGTGCCAGCAGTTTAAGGGGGCGGCCCTACGAGCAGTACTTC,TRBJ2-7,TRBD1,once,TRBV28
CASSQVAGKGGTGELFF,TGTGCCAGCAGCCAAGTAGCGGGAAAAGGTGGAACCGGGGAGCTGTTTTTT,TRBJ2-2,TRBD2,.,TRBV3-1/TRBV3-2